This T cell receptor beta chain was sequenced in a study of CD8 T cells in Susac syndrome. Reverse transcription used about 0.45 to 1 ug RNA and random hexamers. TCRdb redid the calling of the immunoSEQ multiplex PCR reads with MiXCR, one entry per CDR3 protein. This repertoire shows about 200,000 distinct CDR3 sequences, 90% to 95% found once; its top ten account for 0.085% to 0.095%. This clonotype was detected only once. The CD8+ and CD4+ T cells were isolated magnetically using a negative isolation approach, whereas the TEMRA cells were enriched by FACS. Sequencing was carried out using CD4+ T cells from PBMCs. The sequence was obtained from a human donor with multiple sclerosis.

Here the CDR3 DNA reads TGCGCCAGCAGCGCTAGGGGGACTAGCGGGAAGTGGGACAATGAGCAGTTCTTC. Translation: CASSARGTSGKWDNEQFF. This chain uses TRBV5-1 with TRBJ2-1; 13 nucleotides match TRBD2. The CDR3 is made up of 18 amino acids. Germline assignment: CDR1 SGHRS and CDR2 YFSETQ. Trimming took 4 bases from V and 5 from J; bases not matched to a gene: 12.